The following is a T cell receptor beta chain sequence with its context. There are many counts of this clonotype. What this receptor recognizes is not known. No per-base quality is available; no much larger clone lies one base away. Deletion took 3 bases off V and 1 base off J, with a span of 12 bases between the germline ends. The CDR3 spans 14 residues, from the cysteine through the phenylalanine. Only CDR3 DNA is held: 42 bases, read in frame from base 1. Sequences DFQATT (CDR1) and SNEGSKA (CDR2) are obtained from the germline V gene (reference sequence). The method behind the library was multiplex PCR. The sequencing machine was an Illumina HiSeq 4000. iRepertoire HTBI primers and Arm-PCR amplification of CDR3 regions were used to construct TCR beta libraries. Before sequencing, the PCR products went through gel purification. The study's processing was this. Across samples, 55 to 80 TRBV and 15 or so TRBJ segments were identified and used for gene usage analysis of CDR3 amino acid clonotypes. COPE and FqMerger were used to merge filtered high-quality paired reads into contigs. BLAST was used to align contigs to IMGT TRBV, TRBD and TRBJ reference genes, with CDR3 defined following IMGT. Any clonotype with a frequency above 0.1% was counted as a highly expanded clone. Shannon entropy served as the measure of repertoire diversity, while the Gini coefficient captured V-J evenness. A clonotype found in more than one individual was treated as public. TCRdb handled the public reads itself, with Q25 trimming in fastp and clone calling in MiXCR, and kept productive beta chains. Each CDR3 protein gets just one entry, which takes the most common genes and DNA from the rows behind it. The V and J calls were determined by TCRdb, not by the authors. Counted in this sample were about 620,000 distinct CDR3 sequences; roughly 15% of them appeared once. The leading ten clones occupy about 17% of the sample.

The time point label of this sample denotes: newly diagnosed GD, antithyroid drugs for less than 3 months. For both TCR sequencing and RNA sequencing, RNA was extracted from PBMCs in TRIzol. The diagnosis of Graves' disease followed American Thyroid Association guidelines. Patients were recruited from an endocrinology department in Xi'an, China. Each patient gave about 8.1 milliliters of peripheral blood, collected in an EDTA anticoagulant tube. Ficoll Paque Plus density gradient separation was used to isolate PBMCs, and no further T cell sorting was performed. An Agilent 2100 Bioanalyzer and agarose gel were used to assess RNA quality, and a NanoDrop 2000 was used to measure RNA concentration. This specimen belongs to a study of regulatory T cells in long-lasting Graves disease (dated by TCRdb to the early 2020s). With respect to the entire study: Patients with newly diagnosed Graves' disease had been on antithyroid drugs for under 3 months. TCR sequencing covered some 13 persistent and around 20 newly diagnosed Graves' disease patients, around 35 samples in total. The study was registered as a clinical trial and conducted in China. Persistent Graves' disease patients were compared with newly diagnosed Graves' disease patients by peripheral blood TCR sequencing and RNA sequencing.

General findings and caveats noted by the study authors: Preferential use of TRBV28, TRBJ1-2 and TRBJ2-5 was observed in persistent disease, whereas TRBV20-1 and TRBJ2-1 were favored in newly diagnosed disease. Compared with newly diagnosed patients, persistent Graves' disease patients had lower TCR Shannon entropy and fewer highly expanded clones, which suggests clonal expansion. The small sample size was acknowledged by the authors as a limitation that may reduce accuracy. More public clonotypes were shared among persistent patients (under 3,000) than among newly diagnosed patients (approximately 1,000). Sequencing and analysis were limited to the TCR beta chain. Peripheral blood alone was examined, since thyroid tissue, which constituted the primary lesion, could not be accessed.

The data also belong to a second study, concerning T cells in Graves' hyperthyroidism and ophthalmopathy. That second publication adds: Graves' hyperthyroidism was defined as stable when no progression to ophthalmopathy occurred over 18 months of follow-up. The hyperthyroidism patients were between 18 and 65 years old and newly diagnosed, with a disease duration of less than 2 months. Any patient with an uncontrolled infection, another autoimmune disease, pregnancy or lactation was excluded. Diagnoses relied on clinical symptoms, serum thyroxine and TRAb, thyroid ultrasound and orbital computed tomography. For the first round of RT-PCR on the TCR CDR3, the HTBI primer set was used together with the Qiagen OneStep RT-PCR kit. Most expanded thyroid clonotypes (frequency above 0.001) were also detected in blood, suggesting blood repertoires may reflect thyroid immune responses. In cross-validation, a model built on a 13 V-J signature told ophthalmopathy apart from stable hyperthyroidism with approximately 90% sensitivity and approximately 81% specificity, and in testing the same model reached 80%/75%. In validation, the model predicted progression to ophthalmopathy with roughly 66% sensitivity and roughly 72% specificity, a median of 6.5 months before onset. To identify TCR V-J signatures that set the groups apart, the researchers used a discovery cohort of more than 95 patients, made up of about 44 with Graves' ophthalmopathy and about 60 with stable Graves' hyperthyroidism. An independent validation cohort of fewer than 20 hyperthyroidism patients and about 16 patients who later progressed to ophthalmopathy tested prospective prediction of ophthalmopathy. The 80 to 100 discovery patients were randomly divided into training and test sets at a 7:3 ratio. The study also compared thyroid tissue and blood T-cell repertoires from several Graves' hyperthyroidism patients. After sampling, hyperthyroidism patients received methimazole starting at 30 mg daily, and ophthalmopathy patients received high-dose intravenous methylprednisolone. A second multiplex PCR round built the libraries, followed by size selection and purification. Sequencing of the libraries was done on an Illumina HiSeq2000 using paired-end 100 bp reads. SOAPnuke was used to process the raw data, with reads discarded if the reads contained adapters or uncalled bases, had a mean Phred below 15, or lacked an exact constant-primer or identifier match. COPE v1.2.5 was used to merge high-quality paired reads, and clonotypes were defined as unique nucleotide sequences. MiTCR v1.1 was used to align the clonotypes against IMGT TRBV, TRBD and TRBJ reference segments. Analysis was restricted to V-J combinations with a frequency above 0.0001, which covered over 98% of repertoires. A TCS score was defined as the ratio of F50 (clonal expansion) to E x V (chaos), with BLOSUM62-based TCRdist applied between CDR3 peptides within each V-J. Welch's t-statistics and random forest reduced roughly 540 V-J features to around 14, which were used in a naive Bayes classifier (R e1071). Sample size was not statistically predetermined, and investigators were not blinded to group allocation. TCR Vbeta CDR3 sequencing of 140 or so peripheral blood samples (fewer than 45 ophthalmopathy, 75 or so hyperthyroidism and roughly 17 progressor patients) is reported in the paper.

The receptor was isolated from a woman aged 25 to 39 with Graves disease. Donor details come from another sample of the same person, matched by shared clones. The source material was peripheral blood mononuclear cells (PBMCs), sampled at new diagnosis, from a patient treated with antithyroid drugs. This sequence uses TRBV20-1 and TRBJ1-2, and the D gene may be TRBD1, 5 bases matching. The bases read TGCAGTGCTAGTAGAGGGGCGATTAACTATGGCTACACCTTC. This gives the protein CSASRGAINYGYTF.